Each of the 24 T cell receptor beta chains below was sequenced from the same sample in a study of T cell repertoires in cytomegalovirus infection. One entry per CDR3 protein, called by TCRdb with MiXCR from the reads. Altogether approximately 350,000 distinct CDR3 sequences are present, roughly a third being singletons, with the ten largest covering roughly 14%. Their recognized antigens are unknown. The sample here was cultured PBMCs, taken from culture after CMV antigen stimulation. All receptors derive from a human donor in good health (CMV status not recorded). Some clones in this sample may be carry-over from other donors' samples.

This clonotype has just a few counts. The chain combines TRBV6-1 with TRBJ2-3, with 9 bases matching TRBD2. The CDR3 loop spans 16 amino acids. Losses at the gene ends were 5 bases for V and 0 bases for J; bases not matched to a gene: 6. Per the germline V gene, CDR1 is MNHNS and CDR2 is SASEGT. This CDR3 reads CASSYGREGSTDTQYF. Here the CDR3 DNA reads TGTGCCAGCAGTTACGGGCGGGAGGGTAGCACAGATACGCAGTATTTT.

The V call is TRBV3-1, the J call TRBJ2-1, with D possibly being TRBD2 (5 bases). The germline V and J ends were trimmed by 7 bases and 8 bases, with 21 bases remaining between them. Per the germline V gene, CDR1 is LGHDT and CDR2 is YNNKEL (reference sequence). The CDR3 covers 15 residues. The CDR3 region is CASTPVAYLGHEQFF. The CDR3 DNA reads TGTGCCAGCACCCCGGTAGCGTACCTTGGTCATGAGCAGTTCTTC.

V gene TRBV7-2 combines with J gene TRBJ2-5; the D gene is possibly TRBD1 (6 bases). CDR1 SGHTA and CDR2 FQGNSA come from the germline V gene. The CDR3 covers 16 residues. Trimming took 1 base from V and 2 from J, leaving 14 bases between them. The CDR3 DNA sequence: TGTGCCAGCAGCTTAGTAGGGGGTATGGGGCAAGAGACCCAGTACTTC. Residues: CASSLVGGMGQETQYF.

The chain uses TRBV12-3 or TRBV12-4 and TRBJ2-6; maybe TRBD2 (5 bases). The germline V and J ends were trimmed by 2 bases and 0 bases, with 8 bases remaining between them. This CDR3 is 16 amino acids long. DNA of the CDR3: TGTGCCAGCAGTTTACTCCGGGGCTCTGGGGCCAACGTCCTGACTTTC. It codes for CASSLLRGSGANVLTF.

V gene TRBV12-3 or TRBV12-4 combines with J gene TRBJ2-7; D uncertain. Trimming removed 1 base from V and 4 bases from J, with 5 bases in between. The CDR3 extends over 12 amino acids. CDR3 nucleotide sequence: TGTGCCAGCAGTTTAGGGGATTACGAGCAGTACGTC. This encodes CASSLGDYEQYV.

This clonotype was seen repeatedly, ten times or more. This chain uses TRBV7-2 with TRBJ2-1, with D perhaps TRBD2 (6 bases). Trimming stripped 5 bases from V and 4 bases from J, with 15 bases between. This CDR3 contains 15 residues. Looked up from germline, CDR1 is SGHTA and CDR2 is FQGNSA. DNA of the CDR3: TGTGCCAGCAGCCCGGGACTTTTGGGTTACAATGAGCAGTTCTTC. Protein product: CASSPGLLGYNEQFF.

The chain combines TRBV6-1 with TRBJ1-1; the D is unclear. V dropped 6 bases and J dropped 3 bases, with 8 bases sitting between them. Per the germline V gene, CDR1 is MNHNS and CDR2 is SASEGT. CDR3 length: 12 amino acids. CDR3 bases: TGTGCCAGCAGGTCGCTGGACACTGAAGCTTTCTTT. This translates into CASRSLDTEAFF.

The V and J genes are TRBV6-1 and TRBJ2-3; D is possibly TRBD1 (8 bases). The CDR3 length is 15 residues. V lost 0 bases and J 6 bases, leaving 13 bases between the germline ends. The germline gives CDR1 MNHNS, CDR2 SASEGT. The CDR3 loop reads CASSEAVQGGDTQYF. DNA of the CDR3: TGTGCCAGCAGTGAAGCGGTACAGGGGGGGGATACGCAGTATTTT.

CDR3 region: CASSNNLGTEAFF. In nucleotides, the CDR3 is TGTGCCAGCAGCAATAACCTAGGCACTGAAGCTTTCTTT. V gene TRBV12-3 or TRBV12-4 combines with J gene TRBJ1-1; D unresolved. V was clipped by 6 bases and J by 4 bases, with 12 bases between them. This CDR3 is 13 amino acids long.

The chain is built from TRBV28 and TRBJ2-5; the D is unclear. The CDR3 has 13 amino acids. Trimming took off 1 base at V and 5 bases at J, with 8 bases between the two ends. Germline assignment: CDR1 MDHEN and CDR2 SYDVKM. The CDR3 spells CASSLYLGETQYF. CDR3 nucleotides: TGTGCCAGCAGTTTATATTTAGGGGAGACCCAGTACTTC.

At least ten counts were recorded for this clonotype. The chain carries TRBV6-2 or TRBV6-3 and TRBJ2-1, with 7 bases matching TRBD1. The CDR3 covers 14 residues. V lost 4 bases to trimming and J lost 0 bases; unmatched junction nucleotides: 0. CDR1 and CDR2 (germline): MNHEY, SVGEGT. The CDR3 loop is CASSWDSSYNEQFF. The CDR3, as DNA: TGTGCCAGCAGTTGGGACAGCTCCTACAATGAGCAGTTCTTC.

This rearrangement joins TRBV7-9 to TRBJ1-2; 8 nucleotides align to TRBD1. V shed 5 bases and J 7 bases; nucleotides not matched to a gene: 18. This CDR3 is built from 17 residues. Germline loops: CDR1 SEHNR, CDR2 FQNEAQ (reference sequence). CDR3 nucleotides: TGTGCCAGCAGCCCGACGCTCAGGGGGCCCCAAGTGTTTGGCTACACCTTC. It specifies CASSPTLRGPQVFGYTF.

This clonotype was recorded a few times. The J gene is TRBJ2-3, the V gene TRBV11-2; a possible D gene is TRBD1 (6 bases). CDR1 and CDR2 (germline): SGHAT, FQNNGV. The ends were cut back, 6 bases at V and 7 bases at J, with 14 bases in the middle. CDR3 length equals 13 residues. CDR3 in amino acids: CASSGTIGNTQYF. The CDR3 DNA sequence: TGTGCCAGCAGTGGGACAATCGGAAATACGCAGTATTTT.

The V call is TRBV7-2, the J call TRBJ1-3; no firm D call. The ends were cut back, 1 base at V and 11 bases at J, with 9 bases in the middle. There are 12 residues in the CDR3. Germline CDR1 SGHTA, CDR2 FQGNSA. The CDR3 bases are TGTGCCAGCAGCTTAGTCGCAATCCCCATATATTTT. Its protein product is CASSLVAIPIYF. The variable domain in full, with the rest retrieved from reference TRBV7-2 and TRBJ1-3, is GAGVSQSPSNKVTEKGKDVELRCDPISGHTALYWYRQSLGQGLEFLIYFQGNSAPDKSGLPSDRFSAERTGGSVSTLTIQRTQQEDSAVYLCASSLVAIPIYFGEGSWLTVV.

The table lists this clonotype with a few counts. The chain is built from TRBV7-9 and TRBJ2-2; no reliable D call. The V end was cut by 2 bases, the J end by 3 bases, with 7 bases between. The germline gives CDR1 SEHNR, CDR2 FQNEAQ (reference sequence). This CDR3 comprises 14 residues. The CDR3 sequence: CASSLRFDTGELFF. CDR3 DNA: TGTGCCAGCAGCTTAAGGTTTGACACCGGGGAGCTGTTTTTT. Complete variable domain (other parts from reference TRBV7-9 and TRBJ2-2): DTGVSQNPRHKITKRGQNVTFRCDPISEHNRLYWYRQTLGQGPEFLTYFQNEAQLEKSRLLSDRFSAERPKGSFSTLEIQRTEQGDSAMYLCASSLRFDTGELFFGEGSRLTVL.

This rearrangement joins TRBV11-3 to TRBJ2-1; 15 bases are shared with TRBD2. V lost 3 bases to trimming and J lost 16 bases; unmatched junction nucleotides: 10. This CDR3 spans 15 amino acids. Germline CDR1 reads SGHNT; CDR2 reads YENEEA. CDR3 sequence: CASSFGLAGGPRRFF. For the CDR3, the DNA is TGTGCCAGCAGCTTCGGACTAGCGGGAGGGCCCCGTCGTTTCTTC.

Note on this clonotype: The junction does not match germline at one end; this may be a read error. The rearrangement uses TRBV11-1 and TRBJ2-4; D unclear. Germline V gene lookup returns CDR1 SGHAT and CDR2 FQDESV (reference sequence). This CDR3 region has 12 residues. The CDR3 protein is CTSSNLGNIQYF. The CDR3 DNA sequence: TGTACCAGCAGTAACCTGGGAAACATTCAGTACTTC.

V and J are TRBV6-1 and TRBJ2-5; possible D gene TRBD1, 6 bases. Trimming took 7 bases from V and 2 from J, leaving 14 bases between them. The germline V gene encodes CDR1 MNHNS and CDR2 SASEGT. This CDR3 contains 14 residues. The CDR3 is CASIPLTGQETQYF. The CDR3, as DNA: TGTGCCAGCATCCCCCTGACAGGACAAGAGACCCAGTACTTC.

The V call is TRBV25-1, the J call TRBJ1-5; unclear D gene. This CDR3 contains 14 residues. Germline V gives CDR1 MGHDK, CDR2 SYGVNS. With 3 bases removed from V and 2 bases from J, the gap between germline ends came to 8 bases. This chain's CDR3 is CASSERVGNQPQHF. Written as DNA, the CDR3 is TGTGCCAGCAGTGAGCGCGTGGGCAATCAGCCCCAGCATTTT.

This chain links TRBV6-1 with TRBJ2-7; D not certain. The germline V and J ends were trimmed by 2 bases and 3 bases, with 5 bases remaining between them. The CDR3 has 12 amino acids. Germline lookup yields CDR1 MNHNS and CDR2 SASEGT. CDR3 protein: CASSERSYEQYV. CDR3 DNA: TGTGCCAGCAGTGAACGTAGCTACGAGCAGTACGTC.

CDR3 sequence: CASSTQGADNSPLHF. DNA for the CDR3: TGTGCCAGTAGTACCCAGGGGGCCGATAATTCACCCCTCCACTTT. The rearrangement links TRBV19 to TRBJ1-6, with 8 bases identical to TRBD1. The V and J ends lost 4 bases and 5 bases, in that order; junction bases with no gene match: 4. The CDR3 is 15 amino acids. Germline CDR1 is LNHDA and CDR2 is SQIVND (reference sequence).

This clonotype was observed a few times. The chain is built from TRBV27 and TRBJ2-7; 11 nucleotides align to TRBD2. CDR1 is MNHEY, CDR2 SMNVEV, per germline (reference sequence). After removal of 5 bases from V and 7 bases from J, the junction contained 10 bases not matched to a gene. The CDR3 contains 15 residues. The CDR3 here is CASSILAGGPSEQYF. The CDR3 nucleotides are TGTGCCAGCAGTATTTTAGCGGGAGGGCCGAGTGAGCAGTACTTC.

The chain has TRBV7-8 and TRBJ1-1, with 8 positions matching TRBD1. CDR3 size: 14 residues. V gave up 4 bases and J gave up 3 bases; unmatched junction bases: 4. CDR1 and CDR2 (germline): SGHVS, FQNEAQ. The CDR3 coding sequence is TGTGCCAGCAGCTCCCGGGACAGGTACACTGAAGCTTTCTTT. This translates into CASSSRDRYTEAFF.

This clonotype was recorded a few times. The chain carries TRBV7-6 and TRBJ2-7; the D gene could be TRBD1 or TRBD2 (5 bases each). With 5 bases removed from V and 4 bases from J, the gap between germline ends came to 12 bases. There are 13 residues in the CDR3. Germline CDR1 is SGHVS and CDR2 is FNYEAQ. In DNA form, the CDR3 reads TGTGCCAGCAGCGAAGGGGAGACGTACGAGCAGTACGTC. Residues: CASSEGETYEQYV.